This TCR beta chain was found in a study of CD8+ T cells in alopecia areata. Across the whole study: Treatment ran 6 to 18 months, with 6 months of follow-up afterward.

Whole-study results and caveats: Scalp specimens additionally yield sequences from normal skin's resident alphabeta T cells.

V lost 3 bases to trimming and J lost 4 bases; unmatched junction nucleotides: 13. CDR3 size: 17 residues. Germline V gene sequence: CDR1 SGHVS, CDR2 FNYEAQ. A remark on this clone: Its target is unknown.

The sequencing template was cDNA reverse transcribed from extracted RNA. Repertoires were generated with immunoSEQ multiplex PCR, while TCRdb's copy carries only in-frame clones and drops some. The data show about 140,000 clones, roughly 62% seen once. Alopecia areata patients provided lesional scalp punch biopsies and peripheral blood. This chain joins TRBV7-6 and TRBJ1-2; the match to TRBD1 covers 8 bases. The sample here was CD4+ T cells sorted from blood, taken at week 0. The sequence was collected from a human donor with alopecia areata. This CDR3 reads CASSFTGTGTLPYGYTF. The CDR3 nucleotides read TGTGCCAGCAGCTTTACTGGGACAGGCACTCTGCCCTATGGCTACACCTTC.